Included here is one T cell receptor (beta chain) sequence, with context. Its cognate antigen is unknown. The record originates from a study of Ad26.COV2.S vaccination and SARS-CoV-2 variants. Broader study findings: Spike-specific TCR breadth in vaccine recipients exceeded that seen in placebo recipients. Vaccinees reportedly had broad spike-specific CD8+ and CD4+ T cell responses.

Treatment in this sample: 19 received Ad26.COV2.S at low or high dose, single or two shots; 5 received placebo; per-sample allocation not given. It was on day 63 after the first vaccine or placebo injection that samples were taken. The protocol was immunoSEQ multiplex PCR, while the TCRdb copy is restricted to in-frame clones and leaves out a portion. This sample has about 350,000 clones, with 70% to 90% found just once. The CDR3 runs 17 residues. Germline CDR1 and CDR2: SEHNR and FQNEAQ (reference sequence). V lost 8 bases and J lost 0, with 22 bases in between. This receptor was taken from a person aged 18-65 years who received the Ad26.COV2.S COVID-19 vaccine or a placebo. Source: peripheral blood, taken in a trial of Ad26.COV2.S vaccine versus placebo. V gene TRBV7-9 combines with J gene TRBJ1-1; D unresolved. The CDR3 region has the DNA TGTGCCAGCGCAAGTCGGCCCATGGTCGTGATGAACACTGAAGCTTTCTTT. The encoded protein is CASASRPMVVMNTEAFF.